Below are 32 T cell receptor beta chains sequenced from a single sample in a study of cytomegalovirus exposure and HLA in healthy donors. It was with 60 Vbeta and 13 Jbeta primers that the PCR ran. Profiling relied on immunoSEQ multiplex PCR, and the TCRdb table lists in-frame clones only, not all of them. Among some 140,000 clones listed, about 80% were seen once. Sequenced: PBMCs. The receptor source for this set is a man aged 25 to 40 in good health and CMV-seronegative.

The chain carries TRBV28 and TRBJ2-7; maybe TRBD2 (6 bases). The CDR3 loop spans 14 amino acids. Germline CDR1 MDHEN, CDR2 SYDVKM. V was trimmed by 4 bases and J by 3 bases, leaving 13 bases between them. The CDR3 reads CASSSPGLHYEQYF. The CDR3 nucleotides read TGTGCCAGCAGTTCGCCGGGACTCCACTACGAGCAGTACTTC.

The chain carries TRBV6-5 and TRBJ2-1, with TRBD2 matching 10 bases. J lost 4 bases, V lost 5 bases, and 5 bases had no gene match. From germline, CDR1 is MNHEY and CDR2 SVGAGI. The CDR3 length is 15 residues. This chain's CDR3 is CASSLGTSAYNEQFF. CDR3 nucleotides: TGTGCCAGCAGTCTCGGGACTAGCGCGTACAATGAGCAGTTCTTC.

The chain uses TRBV6-5 and TRBJ2-1; 7 bases line up with TRBD2. After removal of 0 bases from V and 8 bases from J, the junction contained 4 bases not matched to a gene. This CDR3 spans 14 amino acids. The V gene's germline CDR1 is MNHEY and CDR2 SVGAGI. The CDR3 spells CASSYSSGGDEQFF. Here the CDR3 DNA reads TGTGCCAGCAGTTACTCGTCGGGAGGCGATGAGCAGTTCTTC.

A word on this clone: At one end, the junction sequence differs from germline, possibly due to a read error. This chain links TRBV7-9 with TRBJ1-3; the D is unclear. CDR1 is SEHNR and CDR2 is FQNEAQ in the germline V gene (reference sequence). The CDR3 contains 12 residues. The CDR3 loop is CSSSLAENTIYF. CDR3 nucleotides: TGTTCCAGCAGCTTAGCGGAGAACACCATATATTTT.

V is TRBV19 and J is TRBJ1-1; weak D call: TRBD1 (5 bases). V lost 5 bases, J lost 1 base, and 8 bases lay in between. The CDR3 runs to 13 residues. Germline V gene sequence: CDR1 LNHDA, CDR2 SQIVND (reference sequence). The CDR3 here is CASSLTGNTEAFF. The CDR3 DNA sequence: TGTGCCAGTAGTTTAACAGGGAACACTGAAGCTTTCTTT. Drawing the rest from reference TRBV19 and TRBJ1-1, the complete variable domain is DGGITQSPKYLFRKEGQNVTLSCEQNLNHDAMYWYRQDPGQGLRLIYYSQIVNDFQKGDIAEGYSVSREKKESFPLTVTSAQKNPTAFYLCASSLTGNTEAFFGQGTRLTVV.

The chain couples TRBV15 to TRBJ1-3, with D perhaps matching TRBD1 (5 bases). This CDR3 comprises 15 residues. The germline V gene has CDR1 LNHNV and CDR2 YYDKDF (reference sequence). The V gene lost 0 bases and the J gene lost 4 bases, with 10 bases spanning the gap. For the CDR3, the DNA is TGTGCCACCAGCAGAGATCAAGGGGTGGGAAACACCATATATTTT. The encoded protein is CATSRDQGVGNTIYF. Looking up the rest from reference TRBV15 and TRBJ1-3 gives the full variable domain: DAMVIQNPRYQVTQFGKPVTLSCSQTLNHNVMYWYQQKSSQAPKLLFHYYDKDFNNEADTPDNFQSRRPNTSFCFLDIRSPGLGDTAMYLCATSRDQGVGNTIYFGEGSWLTVV.

The chain is built from TRBV27 and TRBJ1-2; 8 bases are a match to TRBD1. CDR1 and CDR2 from the germline V gene are MNHEY and SMNVEV (reference sequence). This CDR3 has 15 residues. The J segment lost 2 bases and the V segment lost 5 bases, leaving 7 bases of the junction unmatched. The DNA of the CDR3 is TGTGCCAGCAGTCCGCAGGGGGCGCGGAACTATGGCTACACCTTC. Translation: CASSPQGARNYGYTF.

V gene TRBV28 combines with J gene TRBJ2-3; D gene unclear. The CDR3 runs 11 residues. Germline V CDR1 and CDR2: MDHEN, SYDVKM. The V gene lost 4 bases and the J gene lost 8 bases, with 7 bases spanning the gap. DNA for the CDR3: TGTGCCAGCAGTTCCCCAGGTACGCAGTATTTT. As protein: CASSSPGTQYF. The full variable domain, completed using reference TRBV28 and TRBJ2-3, is DVKVTQSSRYLVKRTGEKVFLECVQDMDHENMFWYRQDPGLGLRLIYFSYDVKMKEKGDIPEGYSVSREKKERFSLILESASTNQTSMYLCASSSPGTQYFGPGTRLTVL.

This clone was found a few times. Written as DNA, the CDR3 is TGTGCCAGCAGCTCCGGGACAGGGGGAGCGGCAACTAATGAAAAACTGTTTTTT. Protein product: CASSSGTGGAATNEKLFF. The J gene is TRBJ1-4, the V gene TRBV7-9, with 11 bases aligning to TRBD1. Germline lookup yields CDR1 SEHNR and CDR2 FQNEAQ (reference sequence). Trimming cost V 4 bases and J 0 bases; bases outside gene matches: 7. The CDR3 is 18 amino acids. The complete variable domain, with remaining parts taken from reference TRBV7-9 and TRBJ1-4, reads DTGVSQNPRHKITKRGQNVTFRCDPISEHNRLYWYRQTLGQGPEFLTYFQNEAQLEKSRLLSDRFSAERPKGSFSTLEIQRTEQGDSAMYLCASSSGTGGAATNEKLFFGSGTQLSVL.

The chain combines TRBV28 with TRBJ1-4; the match to TRBD1 covers 9 bases. The CDR3 runs 15 residues. Per the germline V gene, CDR1 is MDHEN and CDR2 is SYDVKM. Trimming at V came to 5 bases and at J to 7 bases, leaving 8 bases not matched to a gene. The DNA of the CDR3 is TGTGCCAGCAGTACGCAGGGACAGGGCGGTGAAAAACTGTTTTTT. Encoded protein: CASSTQGQGGEKLFF.

This chain connects TRBV28 to TRBJ2-1; TRBD2 aligns across 7 bases. CDR1 MDHEN and CDR2 SYDVKM come from the germline V gene. Losses at the gene ends were 4 bases for V and 4 bases for J; bases not matched to a gene: 4. The CDR3 totals 14 residues. The CDR3 is CASSYSGRYNEQFF. As DNA, the CDR3 is TGTGCCAGCAGTTATAGCGGGCGATACAATGAGCAGTTCTTC.

The V and J genes are TRBV11-2 and TRBJ1-1; D not resolved. The germline V gene has CDR1 SGHAT and CDR2 FQNNGV. This CDR3 has 15 residues. Trimming removed 2 bases from V and 4 bases from J, with 14 bases in between. DNA of the CDR3: TGTGCCAGCAGCTTAAGTAGAGCTTCGGGCACTGAAGCTTTCTTT. Residues: CASSLSRASGTEAFF.

This clone has just a few counts. This chain joins TRBV7-9 and TRBJ2-5; TRBD1 matches at 9 bases. The V and J ends lost 3 bases and 2 bases, in that order; junction bases with no gene match: 4. In germline, CDR1 is SEHNR, CDR2 FQNEAQ (reference sequence). This CDR3 is built from 15 residues. The CDR3 spells CASSFSGTGQETQYF. The CDR3 DNA sequence: TGTGCCAGCAGCTTCAGTGGGACAGGGCAAGAGACCCAGTACTTC.

This chain connects TRBV5-1 to TRBJ2-2, with 10 bases fitting TRBD2. CDR1 and CDR2 from the germline V gene are SGHRS and YFSETQ. This CDR3 comprises 16 residues. With 7 bases clipped from V and 4 bases from J, the junction kept 10 bases outside the gene matches. The CDR3 reads CASGGAGGWSTGELFF. DNA of the CDR3: TGCGCCAGCGGAGGAGCGGGAGGGTGGAGCACCGGGGAGCTGTTTTTT.

V is TRBV4-1 and J is TRBJ2-1; 11 bases agree with TRBD2. The CDR3 has 21 amino acids. Germline V CDR1 and CDR2: MGHRA, YSYEKL. The ends lost 1 base at V and 0 bases at J; junction bases unmatched: 14. Here the CDR3 DNA reads TGCGCCAGCAGCCAAGGTGCGGGACTAGCGGATCTGACGAGCTCCTACAATGAGCAGTTCTTC. Translating it yields CASSQGAGLADLTSSYNEQFF.

The chain joins TRBV27 to TRBJ1-1, with D perhaps matching TRBD1 (5 bases). The CDR3 runs 15 residues. V was cut by 5 bases and J by 4 bases, with 17 bases left in between. Per germline, CDR1 MNHEY and CDR2 SMNVEV (reference sequence). The CDR3 loop is CASSTHRSPGTEAFF. DNA for the CDR3: TGTGCCAGCAGTACCCACAGGTCTCCGGGCACTGAAGCTTTCTTT.

This clone showed up just once. The genes are TRBV11-2 and TRBJ2-2; perhaps TRBD1 as D (5 bases). V gave up 1 base and J gave up 6 bases, with 15 bases separating them. The CDR3 has 16 amino acids. Germline lookup yields CDR1 SGHAT and CDR2 FQNNGV. CDR3 protein: CASSLVYQGVAGELFF. The CDR3 nucleotides are TGTGCCAGCAGCTTAGTATATCAGGGCGTTGCCGGGGAGCTGTTTTTT.

V is TRBV9 and J is TRBJ2-1, with 9 positions matching TRBD2. The CDR3 totals 14 residues. The V and J ends lost 7 bases and 8 bases, in that order; junction bases with no gene match: 10. The germline V gene encodes CDR1 SGDLS and CDR2 YYNGEE. The CDR3 DNA is TGTGCCAGCGGACTAGCGACCCTCTGGGATGAGCAGTTCTTC. Amino acids: CASGLATLWDEQFF.

The rearrangement joins TRBV13 to TRBJ1-4, with D unresolved. The CDR3 consists of 14 residues. Germline CDR1 reads PRHDT; CDR2 reads FYEKMQ (reference sequence). V gave up 5 bases and J gave up 0 bases, with 7 bases separating them. As DNA, the CDR3 is TGTGCCAGCAGCCGCGTCGCAACTAATGAAAAACTGTTTTTT. Translating gives CASSRVATNEKLFF.

V usage is TRBV5-1 and J usage is TRBJ2-1; 15 nucleotides match TRBD2. Germline CDR1 reads SGHRS; CDR2 reads YFSETQ. The length of the CDR3 is 16 residues. The trim removed 4 bases at V and 6 bases at J, leaving 5 bases unmatched. The CDR3 reads CASSQGLAGGGNEQFF. The CDR3 region has the DNA TGCGCCAGCAGCCAAGGACTAGCGGGAGGGGGCAATGAGCAGTTCTTC. The full variable domain, in which reference TRBV5-1 and TRBJ2-1 provide the parts outside the CDR3, is KAGVTQTPRYLIKTRGQQVTLSCSPISGHRSVSWYQQTPGQGLQFLFEYFSETQRNKGNFPGRFSGRQFSNSRSEMNVSTLELGDSALYLCASSQGLAGGGNEQFFGPGTRLTVL.

The chain is built from TRBV5-1 and TRBJ2-7, with a tentative D call TRBD2 (5 bases). The V end lost 1 base, the J end lost 7 bases, and 18 bases lay between the germline ends. From germline, CDR1 is SGHRS and CDR2 YFSETQ. This CDR3 has 15 amino acids. CDR3 protein: CASSLSSGPQREQYF. CDR3 DNA: TGCGCCAGCAGCTTGTCATCGGGCCCTCAGCGGGAGCAGTACTTC.

This chain joins TRBV9 and TRBJ2-1, with 7 positions matching TRBD2. CDR3 length: 15 amino acids. Germline V gives CDR1 SGDLS, CDR2 YYNGEE. V lost 0 bases and J lost 9; bases outside the gene matches: 9. The CDR3 DNA is TGTGCCAGCAGCGTAGGTGGCGGGAGTACGGGTGAGCAGTTCTTC. Translation: CASSVGGGSTGEQFF.

This rearrangement joins TRBV29-1 to TRBJ1-5, with 8 bases aligning to TRBD1. CDR3 length: 15 residues. Per germline, CDR1 SQVTM and CDR2 ANQGSEA. The V and J ends lost 4 bases and 0 bases, in that order; junction bases with no gene match: 5. The CDR3 DNA is TGCAGCGTTGTACAACAGGGGGATAGCAATCAGCCCCAGCATTTT. As protein: CSVVQQGDSNQPQHF. The variable domain in full, with the rest retrieved from reference TRBV29-1 and TRBJ1-5, is SAVISQKPSRDICQRGTSLTIQCQVDSQVTMMFWYRQQPGQSLTLIATANQGSEATYESGFVIDKFPISRPNLTFSTLTVSNMSPEDSSIYLCSVVQQGDSNQPQHFGDGTRLSIL.

The sample holds one count of this clone. V usage is TRBV18 and J usage is TRBJ2-7, with 13 bases identical to TRBD2. J lost 7 bases, V lost 4 bases, and 7 bases had no gene match. Germline values: CDR1 KGHSH, CDR2 LQKENI. This CDR3 is built from 15 residues. CDR3 in DNA: TGTGCCAGCTCACTAGGACTAGCGGGAGCGGGTGAGCAGTACTTC. It codes for CASSLGLAGAGEQYF.

The chain carries TRBV10-2 and TRBJ1-1; perhaps TRBD1 as D (5 bases). The CDR3 totals 12 residues. Germline assignment: CDR1 WSHSY and CDR2 SAAADI. V lost 3 bases to trimming and J lost 6 bases, with 8 bases between them. The CDR3 nucleotides read TGCGCCAGCAGTGACCGGGACTCTGAAGCTTTCTTT. Its translation: CASSDRDSEAFF.

V is TRBV5-1 and J is TRBJ2-1; 11 bases map to TRBD1. The CDR3 is 15 amino acids. With 4 bases clipped from V and 7 bases from J, the junction kept 7 bases outside the gene matches. The germline V gene has CDR1 SGHRS and CDR2 YFSETQ. The CDR3 reads CASSPGQGVLNEQFF. CDR3 DNA sequence: TGCGCCAGCAGCCCGGGACAGGGGGTCCTTAATGAGCAGTTCTTC.

The chain links TRBV5-1 to TRBJ2-1; possible D gene TRBD1, 6 bases. The V end was cut by 6 bases, the J end by 6 bases, with 7 bases between. Looked up from germline, CDR1 is SGHRS and CDR2 is YFSETQ. The CDR3 contains 11 residues. The CDR3 sequence is CASIGGNEQFF. In DNA, the CDR3 is TGCGCCAGCATAGGGGGCAATGAGCAGTTCTTC.

The V gene is TRBV11-2, the J gene TRBJ1-2; 12 bases are a match to TRBD1. This CDR3 comprises 15 residues. Losses at the gene ends were 3 bases for V and 3 bases for J; bases not matched to a gene: 2. Germline V gene sequence: CDR1 SGHAT, CDR2 FQNNGV. Here the CDR3 DNA reads TGTGCCAGCAGCTTCGGGACAGGGGGCTACTATGGCTACACCTTC. It translates to CASSFGTGGYYGYTF.

The chain combines TRBV9 with TRBJ2-7, with TRBD2 matching over 10 bases. CDR1 SGDLS and CDR2 YYNGEE come from the germline V gene. This CDR3 comprises 14 residues. V shed 5 bases, J shed 6 bases, and the junction held 8 bases outside the gene matches. The CDR3 DNA sequence: TGTGCCAGCAGTCGAGCAGCGGGAGGGCTCGAGCAGTACTTC. Protein: CASSRAAGGLEQYF. The full variable domain, with the rest looked up from reference TRBV9 and TRBJ2-7, is DSGVTQTPKHLITATGQRVTLRCSPRSGDLSVYWYQQSLDQGLQFLIQYYNGEERAKGNILERFSAQQFPDLHSELNLSSLELGDSALYFCASSRAAGGLEQYFGPGTRLTVT.

The chain has TRBV13 and TRBJ1-1; 7 bases line up with TRBD1. There are 15 residues in the CDR3. The V segment lost 8 bases and the J segment 4 bases; nucleotides outside the gene matches: 13. Germline loops: CDR1 PRHDT, CDR2 FYEKMQ (reference sequence). Here the CDR3 reads CASPGGGGLITEAFF. The CDR3, as DNA: TGTGCCAGCCCCGGTGGAGGGGGCTTGATCACTGAAGCTTTCTTT.

The chain employs TRBV19 and TRBJ2-3; TRBD2 might be the D (5 bases). CDR1 LNHDA and CDR2 SQIVND come from the germline V gene (reference sequence). This CDR3 spans 14 amino acids. Trimming pared 3 bases from V and 2 bases from J, leaving 9 bases between. In DNA, the CDR3 is TGTGCCAGTAGTATTTTGCGGGCCACAGATACGCAGTATTTT. This gives the protein CASSILRATDTQYF. The full variable domain, rest sourced from reference TRBV19 and TRBJ2-3, is DGGITQSPKYLFRKEGQNVTLSCEQNLNHDAMYWYRQDPGQGLRLIYYSQIVNDFQKGDIAEGYSVSREKKESFPLTVTSAQKNPTAFYLCASSILRATDTQYFGPGTRLTVL.

CDR3 sequence reads: CASSLDALYEQYF. In DNA, the CDR3 is TGTGCCAGCAGCTTGGATGCGTTGTACGAGCAGTACTTC. The genes are TRBV5-4 and TRBJ2-7; D ambiguous. V lost 0 bases to trimming and J lost 4 bases, with 8 bases between them. This CDR3 is 13 amino acids long. In germline, CDR1 is SGHNT, CDR2 YYREEE (reference sequence).